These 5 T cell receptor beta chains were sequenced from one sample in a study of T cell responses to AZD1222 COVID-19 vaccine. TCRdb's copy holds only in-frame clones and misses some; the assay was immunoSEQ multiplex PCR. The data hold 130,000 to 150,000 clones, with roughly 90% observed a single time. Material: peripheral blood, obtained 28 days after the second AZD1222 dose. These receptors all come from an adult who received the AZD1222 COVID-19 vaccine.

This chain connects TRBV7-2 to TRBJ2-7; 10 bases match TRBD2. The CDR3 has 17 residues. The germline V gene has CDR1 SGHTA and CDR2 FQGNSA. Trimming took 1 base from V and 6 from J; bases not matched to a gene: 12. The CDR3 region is CASSLVIGLAGAVEQYF. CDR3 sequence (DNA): TGTGCCAGCAGCTTAGTGATAGGGCTAGCGGGAGCTGTCGAGCAGTACTTC.

The CDR3 sequence is CASSSGQGPYEQYF. The DNA of the CDR3 is TGTGCCAGCAGTTCCGGACAGGGTCCCTACGAGCAGTACTTC. This rearrangement joins TRBV27 to TRBJ2-7; 8 bases are a match to TRBD1. Germline V gene data show CDR1 as MNHEY and CDR2 as SMNVEV (reference sequence). After removal of 4 bases from V and 2 bases from J, the junction contained 4 bases not matched to a gene. The CDR3 runs to 14 residues.

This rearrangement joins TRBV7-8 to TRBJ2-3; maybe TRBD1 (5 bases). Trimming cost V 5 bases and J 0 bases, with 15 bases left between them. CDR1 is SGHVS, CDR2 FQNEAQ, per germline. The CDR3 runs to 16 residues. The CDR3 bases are TGTGCCAGCAGCCTCCGCCGACAGTCTAGCACAGATACGCAGTATTTT. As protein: CASSLRRQSSTDTQYF.

The CDR3 DNA sequence: TGCAGCGCGCTATCGGGACTAGCGGTGGCCTATGAGCAGTTCTTC. Translating it yields CSALSGLAVAYEQFF. This chain links TRBV29-1 with TRBJ2-1, with TRBD2 matching over 11 bases. The junction had 13 bases not matched to a gene; V was cut back by 7 bases and J by 8 bases. The germline CDR1 and CDR2 sequences are SQVTM and ANQGSEA. CDR3 length equals 15 residues.

Here the CDR3 DNA reads TGTGCCAGCAGTATAACAGGGTTGTGGGGGATGAGAGAGACCCAGTACTTC. Translation: CASSITGLWGMRETQYF. V and J are TRBV2 and TRBJ2-5; maybe TRBD1 (6 bases). The V gene lost 5 bases and the J gene lost 4 bases, with 23 bases spanning the gap. CDR3 length equals 17 residues. The germline V gene encodes CDR1 SNHLY and CDR2 FYNNEI. Filled out from reference TRBV2 and TRBJ2-5, the complete variable domain reads EPEVTQTPSHQVTQMGQEVILRCVPISNHLYFYWYRQILGQKVEFLVSFYNNEISEKSEIFDDQFSVERPDGSNFTLKIRSTKLEDSAMYFCASSITGLWGMRETQYFGPGTRLLVL.